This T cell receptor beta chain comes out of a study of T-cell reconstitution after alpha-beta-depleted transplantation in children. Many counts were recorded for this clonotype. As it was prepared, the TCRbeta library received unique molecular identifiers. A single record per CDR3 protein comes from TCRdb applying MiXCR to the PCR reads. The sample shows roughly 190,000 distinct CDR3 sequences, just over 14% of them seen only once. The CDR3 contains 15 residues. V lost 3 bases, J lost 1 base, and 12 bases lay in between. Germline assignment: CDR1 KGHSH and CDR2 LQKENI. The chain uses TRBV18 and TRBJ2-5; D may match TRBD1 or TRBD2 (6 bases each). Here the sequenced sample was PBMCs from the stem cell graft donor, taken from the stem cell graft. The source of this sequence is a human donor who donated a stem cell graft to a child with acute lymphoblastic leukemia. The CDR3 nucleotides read TGTGCCAGCTCACCGCGGGGACAACTCCAAGAGACCCAGTACTTC. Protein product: CASSPRGQLQETQYF.